This TCR beta chain was observed in a study of CD8 T cells in Susac syndrome. Study observations and caveats: In its TCR sequencing and HLA analysis, the study acknowledged that the number of individuals was relatively small.

About this clonotype: Its antigen is currently unknown.

Trimming cost V 2 bases and J 3 bases; bases outside gene matches: 5. Germline values: CDR1 SGHRS, CDR2 YFSETQ. CDR3 length equals 14 residues. An amount of RNA that ranged from roughly 0.45 to 1 ug was reverse transcribed with random hexamers. An immunoSEQ multiplex PCR generated amplified TCR beta CDR3 products spanning 54 Vbeta and 13 Jbeta. TCRdb recomputed calls from the immunoSEQ multiplex PCR reads with MiXCR, one row per CDR3 protein. The sample lists roughly 80,000 distinct CDR3 sequences, roughly 94% seen once, with about 0.27% in the top ten. CD8+ and CD4+ T cells from blood underwent TCR beta sequencing, which was carried out in a high-throughput format. Matching for age and sex applied to the controls, who were healthy donors.

Material for sequencing was CD8+ T cells from PBMCs. The receptor was derived from a human donor in good health. V gene TRBV5-1 combines with J gene TRBJ2-7, with TRBD1 identical over 7 bases. This chain's CDR3 is CASSFEGADYEQYV. As DNA, the CDR3 is TGCGCCAGCAGCTTCGAGGGGGCCGACTACGAGCAGTACGTC.